This is a list of T cell receptor beta chains from one sample in a study of blood T cell repertoires in COVID-19. Here immunoSEQ multiplex PCR was the method, and the copy in TCRdb shows in-frame clones only, minus some. The sample records fewer than 200,000 clones, around 90% being singletons. The sequencing sample was made of peripheral blood. All receptors derive from a man aged 35 to 55 with active or convalescent COVID-19. The CDR3 runs from the conserved cysteine through the conserved F or W. The D gene is left open where the match is weak. Expanded clones are given a class, and other clones once, few, many or no size at all.

V gene	J gene	D gene	clone size	CDR3 protein	CDR3 DNA
TRBV27	TRBJ2-3	-	-	CASSLFGTRSTDTQYF	TGTGCCAGCAGTTTGTTCGGGACTCGTAGCACAGATACGCAGTATTTT
TRBV19	TRBJ1-5	TRBD1	-	CASTQIGDRGDGGNQPQHF	TGTGCCAGTACCCAAATCGGGGACAGGGGGGATGGGGGCAATCAGCCCCAGCATTTT
TRBV5-1	TRBJ2-2	-	-	CASSSSWAGALGGELFF	TGCGCCAGCAGTTCAAGCTGGGCTGGGGCCTTAGGCGGGGAGCTGTTTTTT
TRBV7-8	TRBJ2-2	TRBD1	-	CASSLVGRTGGYTGELFF	TGTGCCAGCAGCTTAGTAGGTCGGACAGGGGGCTACACCGGGGAGCTGTTTTTT
TRBV12-2	TRBJ1-2	-	-	CASRGSRTGNYGYTF	TGTGCAAGTCGCGGATCAAGGACAGGGAACTATGGCTACACCTTC
TRBV5-1	TRBJ2-1	TRBD1	-	CASSSSPGQGARNEQFF	TGCGCCAGCAGCTCGTCACCGGGACAGGGGGCGAGGAATGAGCAGTTCTTC
TRBV24-1	TRBJ1-2	-	-	CATSEGTPSNYGYTF	TGTGCCACCAGTGAGGGGACACCTTCTAACTATGGCTACACCTTC
TRBV7-3	TRBJ2-2	-	-	CASSLGNTGELFF	TGTGCCAGCAGCTTAGGCAACACCGGGGAGCTGTTTTTT
TRBV7-2	TRBJ2-1	TRBD2	-	CASSLGRLAGYNEQFF	TGTGCCAGCAGCTTAGGCCGGCTAGCGGGATACAATGAGCAGTTCTTC
TRBV27	TRBJ2-2	-	-	CASSLSGFGELFF	TGTGCCAGCAGTTTATCCGGTTTCGGGGAGCTGTTTTTT
TRBV7-2	TRBJ2-4	TRBD1	-	CASSFAGTGVAKNIQYF	TGTGCCAGCAGCTTCGCCGGGACAGGAGTCGCCAAAAACATTCAGTACTTC
TRBV19	TRBJ1-5	-	-	CASSKQVNQPQHF	TGTGCCAGTAGCAAACAGGTAAATCAGCCCCAGCATTTT
TRBV19	TRBJ1-1	-	-	CASSTRGSGNTEAFF	TGTGCCAGTAGCACGCGGGGGTCTGGGAACACTGAAGCTTTCTTT
TRBV5-1	TRBJ1-2	TRBD1	-	CASSRGTGDNYGYTF	TGCGCCAGCAGCAGAGGGACAGGGGATAACTATGGCTACACCTTC
TRBV7-9	TRBJ1-2	-	few	CASSLRGGVDGYTF	TGTGCCAGCAGCTTACGAGGCGGTGTGGATGGCTACACCTTC
TRBV11-2	TRBJ1-4	-	once	CASSLSGSANEKLFF	TGTGCCAGCAGCCTATCCGGTTCGGCTAATGAAAAACTGTTTTTT
TRBV7-2	TRBJ2-7	TRBD1	-	CASSLGGTGGYEQYF	TGTGCCAGCAGCTTGGGTGGGACAGGAGGTTACGAGCAGTACTTC
TRBV10-3	TRBJ1-1	-	-	CAISEYSLNTEAFF	TGTGCCATCAGTGAGTACAGTCTGAACACTGAAGCTTTCTTT
TRBV5-8	TRBJ2-7	TRBD2	-	CASSVRTSDYEQYF	TGTGCCAGCAGCGTCAGAACTAGCGACTACGAGCAGTACTTC
TRBV19	TRBJ2-7	-	-	CASSRRGGYEQYF	TGTGCCAGTAGCAGAAGGGGGGGGTACGAGCAGTACTTC
TRBV2	TRBJ1-1	-	-	CASRADTGWLNTEAFF	TGTGCCAGCAGGGCAGATACAGGGTGGTTGAACACTGAAGCTTTCTTT
TRBV27	TRBJ1-5	-	-	CASSHGGDQPQHF	TGTGCCAGCAGTCATGGCGGGGATCAGCCCCAGCATTTT
TRBV7-2	TRBJ1-2	TRBD1	-	CASSFGTGGGSYTF	TGTGCCAGCAGCTTTGGGACAGGGGGCGGCAGCTACACCTTC
TRBV7-2	TRBJ2-2	TRBD1	-	CASSLRGTGDTGELFF	TGTGCCAGCAGCTTGCGCGGGACAGGGGACACCGGGGAGCTGTTTTTT
TRBV5-8	TRBJ2-2	-	-	CASSFRNTGELFF	TGTGCCAGCAGCTTTAGGAACACCGGGGAGCTGTTTTTT
TRBV5-1	TRBJ1-1	-	-	CASSVSTRRTEAFF	TGCGCCAGCAGCGTTTCAACACGGCGGACTGAAGCTTTCTTT
TRBV15	TRBJ2-3	-	-	CATKYGPRTDTQYF	TGTGCCACCAAATACGGTCCGAGGACAGATACGCAGTATTTT
TRBV19	TRBJ1-1	TRBD1	-	CASSPGRGARGAFF	TGTGCCAGTAGCCCCGGCAGGGGGGCGAGGGGGGCTTTCTTT
TRBV5-8	TRBJ2-5	TRBD2	-	CASRGGLAGGPRKTQYF	TGTGCCAGCAGAGGAGGACTAGCGGGGGGCCCGCGCAAGACCCAGTACTTC
TRBV19	TRBJ1-6	-	-	CATAPDGSGSPLHF	TGTGCCACCGCCCCCGACGGGTCGGGTTCACCCCTCCACTTT
TRBV4-3	TRBJ1-5	-	-	CASSQDWEDNQPQHF	TGCGCCAGCAGCCAAGATTGGGAGGACAATCAGCCCCAGCATTTT
TRBV6-5	TRBJ1-5	-	-	CASDPVRNSNQPQHF	TGTGCCAGCGACCCCGTGAGGAATAGCAATCAGCCCCAGCATTTT
TRBV28	TRBJ2-3	TRBD2	-	CASSGSGRGADTQYF	TGTGCCAGCAGTGGTAGTGGGAGGGGCGCAGATACGCAGTATTTT
TRBV11-2	TRBJ2-1	TRBD1	once	CASSPITGTVYNEQFF	TGTGCCAGCAGCCCAATTACCGGGACAGTCTACAATGAGCAGTTCTTC
TRBV4-2	TRBJ2-7	TRBD2	few	CASSQELGASGRYYEQYF	TGTGCCAGCAGCCAAGAACTTGGGGCTAGCGGGAGATACTACGAGCAGTACTTC
TRBV9	TRBJ2-1	TRBD2	-	CASSAYGLAVSYNEQFF	TGTGCCAGCAGCGCCTACGGACTAGCGGTTTCCTACAATGAGCAGTTCTTC
TRBV11-2	TRBJ2-7	-	-	CASSLGTVNFYEQYF	TGTGCCAGCAGCTTAGGGACAGTAAATTTCTACGAGCAGTACTTC
TRBV30	TRBJ1-2	TRBD1	-	CAWAGQGGNYGYTF	TGTGCCTGGGCCGGACAGGGGGGGAACTATGGCTACACCTTC
TRBV7-3	TRBJ1-1	TRBD1	-	CASSLTGRDREAFF	TGTGCCAGCAGCTTAACGGGGAGGGACAGGGAAGCTTTCTTT
TRBV19	TRBJ2-1	-	-	CATQGQNSYNEQFF	TGTGCCACCCAGGGGCAGAACTCCTACAATGAGCAGTTCTTC
TRBV30	TRBJ2-7	TRBD1	-	CAWSEVNYATGRGLSGEQYF	TGTGCCTGGAGTGAAGTAAATTACGCGACAGGGCGAGGGTTGTCTGGCGAGCAGTACTTC
TRBV2	TRBJ1-1	-	once	CASSFQGGGGDLNTEAFF	TGTGCCAGCAGTTTCCAGGGTGGGGGCGGAGATTTGAACACTGAAGCTTTCTTT
TRBV18	TRBJ2-1	-	once	CASSPGARSYNEQFF	TGTGCCAGCTCACCAGGGGCTCGCTCCTACAATGAGCAGTTCTTC
TRBV6-5	TRBJ2-7	TRBD2	-	CASSYGRVYEQYF	TGTGCCAGCAGTTACGGGAGGGTTTACGAGCAGTACTTC